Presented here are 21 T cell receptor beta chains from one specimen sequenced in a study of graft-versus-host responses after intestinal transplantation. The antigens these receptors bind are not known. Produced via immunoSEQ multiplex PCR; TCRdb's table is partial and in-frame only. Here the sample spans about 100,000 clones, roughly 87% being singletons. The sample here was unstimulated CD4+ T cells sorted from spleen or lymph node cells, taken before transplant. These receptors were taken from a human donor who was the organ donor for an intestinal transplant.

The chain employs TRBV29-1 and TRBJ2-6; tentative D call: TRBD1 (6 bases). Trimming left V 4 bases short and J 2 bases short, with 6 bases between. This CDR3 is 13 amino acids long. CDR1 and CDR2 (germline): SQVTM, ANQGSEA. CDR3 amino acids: CSVGTAGANVLTF. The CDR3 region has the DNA TGCAGCGTTGGGACAGCTGGGGCCAACGTCCTGACTTTC.

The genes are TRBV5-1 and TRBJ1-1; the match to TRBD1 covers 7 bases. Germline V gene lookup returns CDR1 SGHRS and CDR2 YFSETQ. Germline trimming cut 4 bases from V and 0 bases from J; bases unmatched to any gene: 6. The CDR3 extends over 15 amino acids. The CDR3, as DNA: TGCGCCAGCAGCCCCCTCGGACAGGTGAACACTGAAGCTTTCTTT. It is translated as CASSPLGQVNTEAFF.

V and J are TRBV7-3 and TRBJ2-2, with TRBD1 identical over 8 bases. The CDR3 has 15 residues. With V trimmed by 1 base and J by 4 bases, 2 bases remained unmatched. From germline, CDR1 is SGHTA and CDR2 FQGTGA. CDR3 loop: CASSLNTGGTGELFF. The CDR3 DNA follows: TGTGCCAGCAGCTTAAATACAGGGGGCACCGGGGAGCTGTTTTTT.

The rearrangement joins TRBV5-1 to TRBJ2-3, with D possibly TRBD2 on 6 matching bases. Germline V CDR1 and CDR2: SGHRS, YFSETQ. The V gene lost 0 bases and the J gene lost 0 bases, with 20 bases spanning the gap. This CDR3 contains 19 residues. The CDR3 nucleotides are TGCGCCAGCAGCTTGGGGGTTTATTTCGGCGGGGAGAGCACAGATACGCAGTATTTT. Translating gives CASSLGVYFGGESTDTQYF.

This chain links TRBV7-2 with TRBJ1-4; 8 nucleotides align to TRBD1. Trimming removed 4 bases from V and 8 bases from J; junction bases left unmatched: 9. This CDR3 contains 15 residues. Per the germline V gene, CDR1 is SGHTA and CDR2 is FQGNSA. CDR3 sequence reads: CASSSRGQSGEKLFF. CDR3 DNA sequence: TGTGCCAGCAGCTCCAGGGGGCAATCGGGAGAAAAACTGTTTTTT.

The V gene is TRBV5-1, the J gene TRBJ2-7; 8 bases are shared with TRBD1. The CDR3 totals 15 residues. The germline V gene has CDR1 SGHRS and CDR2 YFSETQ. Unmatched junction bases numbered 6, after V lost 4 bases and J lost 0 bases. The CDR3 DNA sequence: TGCGCCAGCAGCCAATCAGGGGGCCTCTCCTACGAGCAGTACTTC. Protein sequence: CASSQSGGLSYEQYF.

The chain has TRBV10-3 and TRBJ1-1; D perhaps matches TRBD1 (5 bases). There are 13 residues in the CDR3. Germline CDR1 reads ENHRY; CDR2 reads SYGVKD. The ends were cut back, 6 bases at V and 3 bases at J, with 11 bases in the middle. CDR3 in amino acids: CAIRGTAYTEAFF. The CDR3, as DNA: TGTGCCATCAGGGGGACGGCGTACACTGAAGCTTTCTTT.

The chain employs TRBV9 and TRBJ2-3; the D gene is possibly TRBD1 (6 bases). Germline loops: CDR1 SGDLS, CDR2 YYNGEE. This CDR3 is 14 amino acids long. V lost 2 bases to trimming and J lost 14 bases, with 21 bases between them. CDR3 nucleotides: TGTGCCAGCAGCGTCCCGGGACAACCAGATACGGTGTATTTT. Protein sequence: CASSVPGQPDTVYF.

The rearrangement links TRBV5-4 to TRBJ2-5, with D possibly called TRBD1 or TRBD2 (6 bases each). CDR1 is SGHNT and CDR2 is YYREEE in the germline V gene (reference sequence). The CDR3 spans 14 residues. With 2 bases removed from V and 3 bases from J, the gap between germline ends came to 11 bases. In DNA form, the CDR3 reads TGTGCCAGCAGCTTTACCGGGGGCGAAGAGACCCAGTACTTC. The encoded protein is CASSFTGGEETQYF. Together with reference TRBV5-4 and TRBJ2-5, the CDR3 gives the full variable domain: ETGVTQSPTHLIKTRGQQVTLRCSSQSGHNTVSWYQQALGQGPQFIFQYYREEENGRGNFPPRFSGLQFPNYSSELNVNALELDDSALYLCASSFTGGEETQYFGPGTRLLVL.

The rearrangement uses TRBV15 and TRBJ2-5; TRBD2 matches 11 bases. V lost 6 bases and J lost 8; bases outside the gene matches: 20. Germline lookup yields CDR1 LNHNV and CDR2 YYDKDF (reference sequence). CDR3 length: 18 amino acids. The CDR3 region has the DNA TGTGCCACCAGTCCGGAATTATCCGGGACTAGCGGTGACTCTACCCAGTACTTC. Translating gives CATSPELSGTSGDSTQYF.

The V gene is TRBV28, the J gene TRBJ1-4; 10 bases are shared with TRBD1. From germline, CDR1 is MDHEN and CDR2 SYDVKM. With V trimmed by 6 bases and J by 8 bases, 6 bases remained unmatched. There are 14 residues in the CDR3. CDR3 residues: CASRPTGGVEKLFF. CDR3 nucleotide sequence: TGTGCCAGCAGGCCGACAGGGGGCGTCGAAAAACTGTTTTTT.

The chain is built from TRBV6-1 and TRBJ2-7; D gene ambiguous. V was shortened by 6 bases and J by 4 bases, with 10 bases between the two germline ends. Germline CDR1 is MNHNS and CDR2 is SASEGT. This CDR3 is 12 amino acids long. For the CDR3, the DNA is TGTGCCAGCAGCGAACCTCCTTACGAGCAGTACTTC. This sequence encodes CASSEPPYEQYF.

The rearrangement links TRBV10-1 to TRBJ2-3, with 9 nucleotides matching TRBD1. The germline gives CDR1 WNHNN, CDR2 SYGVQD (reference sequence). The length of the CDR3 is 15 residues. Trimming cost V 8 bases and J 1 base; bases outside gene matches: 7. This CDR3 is CASALTGGGTDTQYF. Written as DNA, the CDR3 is TGCGCCAGCGCCCTGACAGGGGGAGGCACAGATACGCAGTATTTT.

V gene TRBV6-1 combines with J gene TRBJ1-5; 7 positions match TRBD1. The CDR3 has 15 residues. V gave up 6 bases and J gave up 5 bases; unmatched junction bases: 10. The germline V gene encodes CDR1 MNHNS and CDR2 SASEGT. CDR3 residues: CASRGRDSRDQPQHF. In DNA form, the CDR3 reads TGTGCCAGCAGGGGGAGGGACAGCAGAGATCAGCCCCAGCATTTT.

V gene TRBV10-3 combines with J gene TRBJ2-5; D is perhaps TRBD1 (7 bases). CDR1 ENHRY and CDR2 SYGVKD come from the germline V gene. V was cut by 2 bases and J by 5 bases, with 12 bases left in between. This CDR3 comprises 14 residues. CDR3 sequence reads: CAISEMAGGETQYF. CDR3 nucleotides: TGTGCCATCAGTGAGATGGCAGGGGGGGAGACCCAGTACTTC.

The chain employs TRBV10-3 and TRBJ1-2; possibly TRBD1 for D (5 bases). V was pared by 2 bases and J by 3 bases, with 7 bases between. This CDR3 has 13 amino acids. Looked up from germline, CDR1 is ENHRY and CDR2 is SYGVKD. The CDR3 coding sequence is TGTGCCATCAGTGAGCTCAGGGACTATGGCTACACCTTC. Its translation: CAISELRDYGYTF.

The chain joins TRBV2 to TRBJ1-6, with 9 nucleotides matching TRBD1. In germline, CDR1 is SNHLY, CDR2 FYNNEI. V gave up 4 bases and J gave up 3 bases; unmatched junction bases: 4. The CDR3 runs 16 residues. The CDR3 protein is CASSAAGQGYNSPLHF. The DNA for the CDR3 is TGTGCCAGCAGTGCAGCGGGACAGGGCTATAATTCACCCCTCCACTTT.

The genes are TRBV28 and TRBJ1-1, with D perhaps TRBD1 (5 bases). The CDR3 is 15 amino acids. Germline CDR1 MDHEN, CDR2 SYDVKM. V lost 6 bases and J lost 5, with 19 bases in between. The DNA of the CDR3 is TGTGCCAGCAGGCCCCAGGGAGGGTCCGGAACTGAAGCTTTCTTT. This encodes CASRPQGGSGTEAFF.

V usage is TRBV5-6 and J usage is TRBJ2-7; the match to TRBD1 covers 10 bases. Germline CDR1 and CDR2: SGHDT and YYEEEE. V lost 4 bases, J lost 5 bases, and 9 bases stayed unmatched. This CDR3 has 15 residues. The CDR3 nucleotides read TGTGCCAGCAGCCGCATAGGGACAGGGGATCACGAGCAGTACTTC. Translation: CASSRIGTGDHEQYF.

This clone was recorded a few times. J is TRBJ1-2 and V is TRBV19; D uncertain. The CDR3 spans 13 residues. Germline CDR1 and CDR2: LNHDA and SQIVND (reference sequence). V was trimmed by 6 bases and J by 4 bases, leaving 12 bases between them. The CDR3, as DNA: TGTGCCAGTAGCCCCACAGACCTCTATGGCTACACCTTC. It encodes CASSPTDLYGYTF.

The CDR3 region is CASRRDKQETQYF. The CDR3 region has the DNA TGTGCCAGCAGACGGGACAAGCAAGAGACCCAGTACTTC. The J gene is TRBJ2-5, the V gene TRBV25-1; D may be TRBD1 (6 bases). The CDR3 length is 13 residues. CDR1 is MGHDK, CDR2 SYGVNS, per germline. The V end was cut by 6 bases, the J end by 2 bases, with 10 bases between. The full variable domain, its missing parts supplied by reference TRBV25-1 and TRBJ2-5, is EADIYQTPRYLVIGTGKKITLECSQTMGHDKMYWYQQDPGMELHLIHYSYGVNSTEKGDLSSESTVSRIRTEHFPLTLESARPSHTSQYLCASRRDKQETQYFGPGTRLLVL.